These 21 T cell receptor beta chains share one sample of origin, sequenced in a study of cytomegalovirus exposure and HLA in healthy donors. Researchers ran the PCR with 60 Vbeta and 13 Jbeta primers. Sequenced by immunoSEQ multiplex PCR; TCRdb stores in-frame clones only, minus some. The sample includes 300,000 or so clones, roughly four fifths of them seen just once. The sequenced sample consisted of PBMCs. The receptors were gathered from a woman aged 40 to 50 in good health and CMV-seropositive.

The rearrangement links TRBV19 to TRBJ1-4; 7 bases are shared with TRBD1. Looked up from germline, CDR1 is LNHDA and CDR2 is SQIVND (reference sequence). The CDR3 has 17 amino acids. V was clipped by 5 bases and J by 2 bases; unmatched bases: 11. The CDR3 DNA reads as TGTGCCAGTAGTCCCCGGCAGGGGGTTACTACTAATGAAAAACTGTTTTTT. Its protein is CASSPRQGVTTNEKLFF.

The chain employs TRBV11-2 and TRBJ2-7; D unclear. V lost 1 base and J 4 bases, leaving 8 bases between the germline ends. Per the germline V gene, CDR1 is SGHAT and CDR2 is FQNNGV. The CDR3 spans 13 residues. The CDR3 here is CASSLAETYEQYF. Here the CDR3 DNA reads TGTGCCAGCAGCTTAGCGGAGACTTACGAGCAGTACTTC.

The chain carries TRBV5-4 and TRBJ2-6; 8 positions agree with TRBD1. Germline CDR1 is SGHNT and CDR2 is YYREEE (reference sequence). V shed 6 bases and J 2 bases; nucleotides not matched to a gene: 4. The CDR3 totals 15 residues. CDR3: CASMSGGAGANVLTF. The CDR3 DNA is TGTGCCAGCATGTCAGGGGGCGCTGGGGCCAACGTCCTGACTTTC.

This clone was observed a single time. The chain uses TRBV2 and TRBJ2-7; possible D gene TRBD1, 5 bases. CDR3 length: 14 amino acids. Germline V gives CDR1 SNHLY, CDR2 FYNNEI. Trimming cost V 8 bases and J 5 bases, with 19 bases left between them. CDR3 amino acids: CASLAQGLAHEQYF. The CDR3 DNA reads as TGTGCCAGCCTGGCCCAGGGATTAGCCCACGAGCAGTACTTC.

V and J are TRBV4-2 and TRBJ2-3; no clear D gene. V dropped 4 bases and J dropped 0 bases, with 5 bases sitting between them. The CDR3 extends over 13 amino acids. The germline CDR1 and CDR2 sequences are LGHNA and YNFKEQ. The CDR3 region is CASSLTSTDTQYF. DNA for the CDR3: TGTGCCAGCAGCCTTACTAGCACAGATACGCAGTATTTT.

This sequence joins TRBV6-5 and TRBJ1-2; possibly TRBD1 for D (6 bases). The germline V gene has CDR1 MNHEY and CDR2 SVGAGI. The CDR3 runs to 16 residues. The V gene lost 4 bases and the J gene lost 7 bases, with 22 bases spanning the gap. In DNA, the CDR3 is TGTGCCAGCAGTTCCACCTCCGGGACACTACCGGGTGGCTACACCTTC. It specifies CASSSTSGTLPGGYTF.

The rearrangement links TRBV4-2 to TRBJ2-7; 7 bases fit TRBD1. This CDR3 comprises 14 residues. The V gene's germline CDR1 is LGHNA and CDR2 YNFKEQ. The J segment lost 5 bases and the V segment lost 1 base, leaving 5 bases of the junction unmatched. Written as DNA, the CDR3 is TGTGCCAGCAGCCAAGGGGAAACAGGGGACGAGCAGTACTTC. Protein sequence: CASSQGETGDEQYF.

The J gene is TRBJ2-3, the V gene TRBV9, with 8 bases identical to TRBD2. The V gene end was trimmed by 4 bases and the J gene end by 5 bases; junction bases not matched to a gene: 9. Germline V gene lookup returns CDR1 SGDLS and CDR2 YYNGEE. There are 15 residues in the CDR3. In DNA, the CDR3 is TGTGCCAGCAGCCGAGGAGCGGGAGTACTAGATACGCAGTATTTT. It yields the protein CASSRGAGVLDTQYF.

The chain is built from TRBV10-1 and TRBJ2-1; 14 nucleotides agree with TRBD2. Germline CDR1 reads WNHNN; CDR2 reads SYGVQD (reference sequence). CDR3 length: 15 residues. The V segment lost 8 bases and the J segment 10 bases; nucleotides outside the gene matches: 10. The CDR3 nucleotides are TGCGCCAGCTCCGAGGGGACTAGCGGGAGTAGGGAGCAGTTCTTC. Amino acid sequence: CASSEGTSGSREQFF.

The J gene is TRBJ2-1, the V gene TRBV4-1; D gene uncertain. Germline V gene sequence: CDR1 MGHRA, CDR2 YSYEKL. Between the trimmed V and J ends, which lost 4 bases and 3 bases, there was a span of 10 bases. The CDR3 sequence is 14 residues long. CDR3 bases: TGCGCCAGCAGCCCCGAACGGGTCTACAATGAGCAGTTCTTC. Translating gives CASSPERVYNEQFF.

The V call is TRBV6-5, the J call TRBJ2-7, with 9 bases identical to TRBD2. The CDR3 covers 15 residues. V lost 10 bases, J lost 3 bases, and 13 bases stayed unmatched. In germline, CDR1 is MNHEY, CDR2 SVGAGI. Written as DNA, the CDR3 is TGTGCCACCAGCACACCGGGCGGGGGGGTCTACGAGCAGTACTTC. It is translated as CATSTPGGGVYEQYF.

The J gene is TRBJ1-1, the V gene TRBV6-1; D is perhaps TRBD1 (5 bases). CDR3 length: 13 residues. V was shortened by 10 bases and J by 6 bases, with 18 bases between the two germline ends. Germline loops: CDR1 MNHNS, CDR2 SASEGT. The CDR3 is CATFTGTQAEAFF. The CDR3 coding sequence is TGTGCCACCTTTACCGGGACTCAGGCTGAAGCTTTCTTT.

CDR3 amino acids: CASSSHSAGGLGEQYF. Here the CDR3 DNA reads TGTGCCAGCAGTTCCCACTCAGCGGGAGGATTGGGCGAGCAGTACTTC. The genes are TRBV28 and TRBJ2-7; 9 bases map to TRBD2. Germline CDR1 and CDR2: MDHEN and SYDVKM. V shed 4 bases, J shed 6 bases, and the junction held 13 bases outside the gene matches. This CDR3 region has 16 residues.

The chain employs TRBV6-1 and TRBJ1-3, with unresolved D. CDR1 and CDR2 (germline): MNHNS, SASEGT. The V end lost 10 bases, the J end lost 4 bases, and 17 bases lay between the germline ends. The CDR3 loop spans 14 amino acids. CDR3 DNA sequence: TGTGCCACTGAGGCGGACTCTGTAGGAAACACCATATATTTT. The encoded protein is CATEADSVGNTIYF.

The chain joins TRBV7-6 to TRBJ1-1; 11 nucleotides agree with TRBD1. The CDR3 has 17 amino acids. V shed 3 bases, J shed 2 bases, and the junction held 8 bases outside the gene matches. Germline lookup yields CDR1 SGHVS and CDR2 FNYEAQ. The CDR3 sequence is CASSLLGQGALNTEAFF. As DNA, the CDR3 is TGTGCCAGCAGCTTGCTCGGACAGGGGGCGCTTAACACTGAAGCTTTCTTT.

The genes are TRBV9 and TRBJ2-5; 7 bases fit TRBD1. The DNA end favors TRBJ2-7, so the J call may be wrong. The CDR3 contains 15 residues. Germline V gives CDR1 SGDLS, CDR2 YYNGEE. The DNA for the CDR3 is TGTGCCAGCAGCGAGACAGGGTCCCTTCTTTCCGAGCAGTACTTC. The encoded protein is CASSETGSLLSEQYF.

V usage is TRBV21-1 and J usage is TRBJ2-7; the table assigns TRBD2, which was not confirmed against the DNA. TRBV21-1 has pseudogene status. The length of the CDR3 is 19 residues. CDR3 nucleotide sequence: TGTGCCAGCACCCCCAGGCGGGAGGGCCGCGTGGCCGGCCGCTACGAGCAGTACTTC. Protein product: CASTPRREGRVAGRYEQYF.

The chain couples TRBV18 to TRBJ2-7; TRBD1 is a possible D gene (6 bases). V was shortened by 4 bases and J by 2 bases, with 12 bases between the two germline ends. Germline CDR1 KGHSH, CDR2 LQKENI. This CDR3 is built from 14 residues. The CDR3 region is CASSLETGPYEQYF. Written as DNA, the CDR3 is TGTGCCAGCTCACTCGAGACAGGACCCTACGAGCAGTACTTC.

The genes are TRBV15 and TRBJ2-7; weak D call: TRBD2 (6 bases). Germline V gene sequence: CDR1 LNHNV, CDR2 YYDKDF (reference sequence). Trimming shortened V by 0 bases and J by 8 bases, and 14 bases separated the two germline ends. CDR3 size: 14 residues. CDR3 DNA: TGTGCCACCAGCAGAGAAGTAACGGCGGGGAAGCAGTACTTC. Amino acids: CATSREVTAGKQYF.

To note about this clone: The junction shows a germline mismatch at one end, possibly a read error. The rearrangement links TRBV7-7 to TRBJ2-1, with D tentatively TRBD2 (6 bases). This CDR3 is 16 amino acids long. The germline gives CDR1 SSHAT, CDR2 FNYEAQ (reference sequence). The CDR3 loop is CASSSAGGVGDNEQFF. CDR3 sequence (DNA): TGTGCTAGCAGCTCCGCCGGCGGGGTTGGGGACAATGAGCAGTTCTTC.

The chain combines TRBV4-3 with TRBJ2-5, with 9 positions matching TRBD2. CDR1 LGHNA and CDR2 YSLEER come from the germline V gene. There are 15 residues in the CDR3. J was trimmed by 5 bases and V by 1 base; bases with no gene match: 5. For the CDR3, the DNA is TGCGCCAGCAGCCAAGTCGTGCGGGGGGGGGAGACCCAGTACTTC. Its protein product is CASSQVVRGGETQYF.